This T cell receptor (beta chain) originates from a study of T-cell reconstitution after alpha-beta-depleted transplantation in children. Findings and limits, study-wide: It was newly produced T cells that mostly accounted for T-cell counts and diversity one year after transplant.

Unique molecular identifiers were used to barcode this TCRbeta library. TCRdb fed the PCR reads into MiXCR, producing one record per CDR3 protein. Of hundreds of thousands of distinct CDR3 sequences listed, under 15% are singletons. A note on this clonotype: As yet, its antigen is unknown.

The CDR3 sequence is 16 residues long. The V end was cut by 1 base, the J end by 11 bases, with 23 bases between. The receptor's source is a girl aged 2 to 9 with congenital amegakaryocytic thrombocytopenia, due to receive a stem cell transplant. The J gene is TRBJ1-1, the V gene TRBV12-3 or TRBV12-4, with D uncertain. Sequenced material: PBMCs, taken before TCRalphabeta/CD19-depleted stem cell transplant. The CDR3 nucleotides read TGTGCCAGCAGTTTAGTGGGGTCGTACTCCGAGAGTGGGGCTTTCTTT. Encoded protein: CASSLVGSYSESGAFF.